This record concerns one T cell receptor beta chain sequence. The source of the sample is a study of blood T cell repertoires in COVID-19. Only in-frame clones appear in the TCRdb table, and some are missing; sequencing was by immunoSEQ multiplex PCR. The sample holds just over 300,000 clones, 87% seen once. Trimming left V 0 bases short and J 1 base short, with 10 bases between. The CDR3 contains 15 residues. Germline V CDR1 and CDR2: SGDLS, YYNGEE. Sequencing was carried out using peripheral blood. The chain links TRBV9 to TRBJ2-5, with D maybe TRBD2 (5 bases). This TCR derives from a man in his late teens or twenties with active or convalescent COVID-19. Here the CDR3 reads CASSVVGGGQETQYF. CDR3 nucleotide sequence: TGTGCCAGCAGCGTAGTTGGCGGAGGCCAAGAGACCCAGTACTTC.